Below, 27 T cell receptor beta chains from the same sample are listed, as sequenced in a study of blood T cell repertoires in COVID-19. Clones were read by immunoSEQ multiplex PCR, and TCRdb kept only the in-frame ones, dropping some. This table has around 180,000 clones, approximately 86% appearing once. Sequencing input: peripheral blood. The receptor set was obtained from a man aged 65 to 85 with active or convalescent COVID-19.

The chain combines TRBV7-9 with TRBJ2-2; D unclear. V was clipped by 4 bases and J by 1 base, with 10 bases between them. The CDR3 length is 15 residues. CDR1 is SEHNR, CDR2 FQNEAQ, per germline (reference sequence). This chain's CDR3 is CASSSGPVNTGELFF. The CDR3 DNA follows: TGTGCCAGCAGCTCAGGTCCGGTGAACACCGGGGAGCTGTTTTTT.

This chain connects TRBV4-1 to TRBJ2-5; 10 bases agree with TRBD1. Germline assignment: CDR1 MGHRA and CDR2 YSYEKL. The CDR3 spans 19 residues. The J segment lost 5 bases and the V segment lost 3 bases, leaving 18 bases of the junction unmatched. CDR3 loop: CASSQERRSDRGQLETQYF. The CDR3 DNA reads TGCGCCAGCAGCCAGGAACGTAGGTCCGACAGGGGGCAATTGGAGACCCAGTACTTC.

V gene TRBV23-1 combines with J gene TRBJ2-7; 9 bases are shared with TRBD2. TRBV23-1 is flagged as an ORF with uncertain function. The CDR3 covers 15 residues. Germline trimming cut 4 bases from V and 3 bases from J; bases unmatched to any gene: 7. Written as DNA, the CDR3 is TGCGCCAGCAGTCCGGAGACTAGCGGAAACTACGAGCAGTACTTC. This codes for CASSPETSGNYEQYF.

This CDR3 reads CSVGTSGGYNEQFF. As DNA, the CDR3 is TGCAGCGTTGGGACTAGCGGGGGGTACAATGAGCAGTTCTTC. The chain recombines TRBV29-1 with TRBJ2-1, with 14 bases that match TRBD2. CDR3 length equals 14 residues. V shed 4 bases, J shed 4 bases, and the junction held 0 bases outside the gene matches. Germline values: CDR1 SQVTM, CDR2 ANQGSEA.

Here the CDR3 DNA reads TGTGCCAGCTCACCAAGTAGCAGCTCCTACGAGCAGTACTTC. This translates into CASSPSSSSYEQYF. V is TRBV18 and J is TRBJ2-7; D remains ambiguous. The CDR3 extends over 14 amino acids. Trimming removed 2 bases at V and 0 bases at J, with 8 bases between. The germline V gene has CDR1 KGHSH and CDR2 LQKENI.

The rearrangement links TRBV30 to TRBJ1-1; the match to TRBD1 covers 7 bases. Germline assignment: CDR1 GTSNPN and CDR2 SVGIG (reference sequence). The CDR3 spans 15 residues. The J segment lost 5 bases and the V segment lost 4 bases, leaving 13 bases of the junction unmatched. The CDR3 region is CAWTKSPRGRTEAFF. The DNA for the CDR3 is TGTGCCTGGACCAAATCTCCGAGGGGGCGAACTGAAGCTTTCTTT.

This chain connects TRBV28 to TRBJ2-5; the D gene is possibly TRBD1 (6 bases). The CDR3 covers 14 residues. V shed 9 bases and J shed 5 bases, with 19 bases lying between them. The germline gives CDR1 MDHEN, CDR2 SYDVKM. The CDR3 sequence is CASRTGLWTETQYF. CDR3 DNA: TGTGCCAGTCGCACAGGGCTATGGACGGAGACCCAGTACTTC.

The CDR3 DNA follows: TGTGCCAGCAGTTTGATAGCTGTCGGGGAGCAGTACTTC. Protein: CASSLIAVGEQYF. The chain has TRBV12-3 or TRBV12-4 and TRBJ2-7; no reliable D call. This CDR3 region has 13 residues. V lost 3 bases and J lost 7, with 13 bases in between.

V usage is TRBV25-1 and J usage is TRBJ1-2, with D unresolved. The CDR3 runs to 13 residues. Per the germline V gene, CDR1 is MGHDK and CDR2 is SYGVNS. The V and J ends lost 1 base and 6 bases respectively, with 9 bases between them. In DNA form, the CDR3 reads TGTGCCAGCAGTGAATCGGGGATGGATGGCTACACCTTC. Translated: CASSESGMDGYTF.

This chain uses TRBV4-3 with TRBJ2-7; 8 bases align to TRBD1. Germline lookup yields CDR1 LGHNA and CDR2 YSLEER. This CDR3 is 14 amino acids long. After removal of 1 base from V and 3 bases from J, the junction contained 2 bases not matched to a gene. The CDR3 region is CASSQAGQGYEQYF. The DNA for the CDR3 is TGCGCCAGCAGCCAAGCAGGACAGGGCTACGAGCAGTACTTC.

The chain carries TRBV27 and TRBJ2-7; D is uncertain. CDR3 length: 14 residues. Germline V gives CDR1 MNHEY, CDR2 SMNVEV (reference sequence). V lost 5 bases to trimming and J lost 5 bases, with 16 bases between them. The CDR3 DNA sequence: TGTGCCAGCAGTCCTCCGACAAGGCAGGACGAGCAGTACTTC. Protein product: CASSPPTRQDEQYF.

The CDR3 DNA reads as TGTGCCAGCAGCTTCGGGACAGGGCCTTACGAGCAGTACTTC. Translation: CASSFGTGPYEQYF. This chain links TRBV7-2 with TRBJ2-7, with 9 bases fitting TRBD1. Germline values: CDR1 SGHTA, CDR2 FQGNSA. V was clipped by 3 bases and J by 4 bases; unmatched bases: 4. The CDR3 has 14 residues.

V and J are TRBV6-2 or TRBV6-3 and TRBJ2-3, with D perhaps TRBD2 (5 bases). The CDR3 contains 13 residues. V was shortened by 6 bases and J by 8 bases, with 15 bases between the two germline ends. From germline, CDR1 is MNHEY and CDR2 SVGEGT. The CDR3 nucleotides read TGTGCCAGCAGCGAGAGCGGCTTTCCTACGCAGTATTTT. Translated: CASSESGFPTQYF.

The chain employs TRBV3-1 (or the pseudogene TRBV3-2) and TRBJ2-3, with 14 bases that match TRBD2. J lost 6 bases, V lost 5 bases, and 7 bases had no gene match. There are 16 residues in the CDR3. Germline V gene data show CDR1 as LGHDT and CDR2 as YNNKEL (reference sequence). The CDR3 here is CASSSGTSGRGDTQYF. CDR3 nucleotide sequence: TGTGCCAGCAGCTCCGGGACTAGCGGGAGAGGGGATACGCAGTATTTT.

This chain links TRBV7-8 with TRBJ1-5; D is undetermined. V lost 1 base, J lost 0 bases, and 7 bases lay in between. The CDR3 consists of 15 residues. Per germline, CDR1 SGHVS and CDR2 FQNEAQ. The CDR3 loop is CASSLGIYSNQPQHF. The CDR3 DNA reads TGTGCCAGCAGCTTAGGAATCTATAGCAATCAGCCCCAGCATTTT.

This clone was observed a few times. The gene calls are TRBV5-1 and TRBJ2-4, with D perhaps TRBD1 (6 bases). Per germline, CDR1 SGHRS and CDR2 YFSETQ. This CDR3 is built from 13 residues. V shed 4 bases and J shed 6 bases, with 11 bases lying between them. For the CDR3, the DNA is TGCGCCAGCAGCCATAAGGACAGAAACATTCAGTACTTC. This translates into CASSHKDRNIQYF.

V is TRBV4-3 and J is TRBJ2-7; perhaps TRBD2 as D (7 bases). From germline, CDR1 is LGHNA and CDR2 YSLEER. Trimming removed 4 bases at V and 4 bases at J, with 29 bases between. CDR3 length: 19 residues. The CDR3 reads CASSPKISSRGADLYEQYF. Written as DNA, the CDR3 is TGCGCCAGCAGCCCTAAAATCTCAAGTCGGGGGGCAGATTTATACGAGCAGTACTTC.

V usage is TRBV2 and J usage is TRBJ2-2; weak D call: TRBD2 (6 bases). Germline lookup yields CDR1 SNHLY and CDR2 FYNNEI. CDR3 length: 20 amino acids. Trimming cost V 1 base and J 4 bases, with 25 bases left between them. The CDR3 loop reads CASSEEGPTSLGSGTGELFF. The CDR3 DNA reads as TGTGCCAGCAGTGAAGAGGGCCCGACTAGTTTGGGGTCGGGCACCGGGGAGCTGTTTTTT.

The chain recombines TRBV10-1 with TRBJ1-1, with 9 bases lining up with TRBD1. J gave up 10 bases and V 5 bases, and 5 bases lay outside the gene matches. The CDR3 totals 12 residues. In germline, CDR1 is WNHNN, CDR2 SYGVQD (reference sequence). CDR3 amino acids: CASSPGQGRAFF. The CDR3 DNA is TGCGCCAGCAGTCCTGGACAGGGGCGAGCTTTCTTT.

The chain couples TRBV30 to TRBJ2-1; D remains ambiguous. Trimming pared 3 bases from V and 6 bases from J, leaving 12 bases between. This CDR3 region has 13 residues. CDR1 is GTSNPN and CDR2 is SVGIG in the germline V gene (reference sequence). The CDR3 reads CAWSPPGSNEQFF. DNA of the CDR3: TGTGCCTGGAGCCCGCCGGGTAGCAATGAGCAGTTCTTC.

The CDR3 reads CASSPPIRDRVGRGGNQPQHF. CDR3 DNA: TGTGCCAGCAGCCCACCCATCCGGGACAGGGTCGGCCGGGGAGGCAATCAGCCCCAGCATTTT. The chain combines TRBV6-2 or TRBV6-3 with TRBJ1-5; 9 bases line up with TRBD1. This CDR3 is 21 amino acids long. The V and J ends lost 6 bases and 2 bases, in that order; junction bases with no gene match: 23. The germline gives CDR1 MNHEY, CDR2 SVGEGT.

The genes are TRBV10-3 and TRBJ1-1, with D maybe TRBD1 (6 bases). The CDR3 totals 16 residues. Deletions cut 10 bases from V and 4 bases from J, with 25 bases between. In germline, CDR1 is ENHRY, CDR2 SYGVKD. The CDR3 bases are TGTGCCACCAAACAGGGCGACCCGAGAAATAGCACTGAAGCTTTCTTT. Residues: CATKQGDPRNSTEAFF.

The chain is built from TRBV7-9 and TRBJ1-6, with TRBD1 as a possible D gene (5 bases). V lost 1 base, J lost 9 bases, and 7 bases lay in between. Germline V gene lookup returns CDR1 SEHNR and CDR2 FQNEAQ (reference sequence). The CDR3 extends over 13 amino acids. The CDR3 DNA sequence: TGTGCCAGCAGCTTAGGGGGGGGTTCACCCCTCCACTTT. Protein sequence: CASSLGGGSPLHF.

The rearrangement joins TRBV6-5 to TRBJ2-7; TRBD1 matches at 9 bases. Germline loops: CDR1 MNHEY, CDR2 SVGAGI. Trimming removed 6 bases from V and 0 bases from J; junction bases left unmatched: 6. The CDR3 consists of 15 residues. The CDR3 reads CASSDPDRGSYEQYF. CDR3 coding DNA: TGTGCCAGCAGCGACCCGGACAGGGGCTCCTACGAGCAGTACTTC.

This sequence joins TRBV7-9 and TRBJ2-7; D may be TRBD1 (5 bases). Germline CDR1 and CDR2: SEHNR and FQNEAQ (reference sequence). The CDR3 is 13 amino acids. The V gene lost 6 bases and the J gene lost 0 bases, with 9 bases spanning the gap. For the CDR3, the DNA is TGTGCCAGCAGTTTTGGGGCCTCCTACGAGCAGTACTTC. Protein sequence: CASSFGASYEQYF.

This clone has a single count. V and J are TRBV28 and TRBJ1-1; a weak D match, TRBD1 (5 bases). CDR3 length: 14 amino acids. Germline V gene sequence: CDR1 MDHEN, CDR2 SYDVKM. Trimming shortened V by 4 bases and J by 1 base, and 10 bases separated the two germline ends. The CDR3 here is CASSSGLGNTEAFF. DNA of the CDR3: TGTGCCAGCAGTTCAGGGTTAGGGAACACTGAAGCTTTCTTT.

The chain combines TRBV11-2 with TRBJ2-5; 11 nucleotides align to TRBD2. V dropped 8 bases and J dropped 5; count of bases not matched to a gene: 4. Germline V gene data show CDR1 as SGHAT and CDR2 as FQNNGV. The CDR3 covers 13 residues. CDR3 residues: CASFSGRDETQYF. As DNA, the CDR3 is TGTGCCAGCTTTAGCGGGAGGGACGAGACCCAGTACTTC.